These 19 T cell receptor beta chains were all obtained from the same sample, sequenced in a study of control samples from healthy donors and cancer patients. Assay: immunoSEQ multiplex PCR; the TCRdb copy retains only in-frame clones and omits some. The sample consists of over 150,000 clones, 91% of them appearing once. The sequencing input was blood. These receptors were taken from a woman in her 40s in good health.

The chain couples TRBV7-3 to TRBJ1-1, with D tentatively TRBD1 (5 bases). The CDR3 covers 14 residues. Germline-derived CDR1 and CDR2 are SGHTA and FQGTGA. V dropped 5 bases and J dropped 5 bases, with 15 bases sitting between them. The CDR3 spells CASSPGGAKTEAFF. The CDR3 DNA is TGTGCCAGCAGCCCAGGAGGGGCAAAGACTGAAGCTTTCTTT.

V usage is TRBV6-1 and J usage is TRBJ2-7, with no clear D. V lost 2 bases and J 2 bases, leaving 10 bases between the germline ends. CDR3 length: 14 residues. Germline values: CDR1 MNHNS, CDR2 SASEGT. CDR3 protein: CASSEHRPPYEQYF. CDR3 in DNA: TGTGCCAGCAGTGAACACAGACCTCCCTACGAGCAGTACTTC.

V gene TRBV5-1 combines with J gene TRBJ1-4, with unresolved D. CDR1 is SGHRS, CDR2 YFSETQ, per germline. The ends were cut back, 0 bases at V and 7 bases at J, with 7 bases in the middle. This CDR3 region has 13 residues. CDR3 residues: CASSLGYGEKLFF. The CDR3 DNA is TGCGCCAGCAGCTTGGGGTATGGTGAAAAACTGTTTTTT. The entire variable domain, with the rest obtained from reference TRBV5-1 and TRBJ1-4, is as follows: KAGVTQTPRYLIKTRGQQVTLSCSPISGHRSVSWYQQTPGQGLQFLFEYFSETQRNKGNFPGRFSGRQFSNSRSEMNVSTLELGDSALYLCASSLGYGEKLFFGSGTQLSVL.

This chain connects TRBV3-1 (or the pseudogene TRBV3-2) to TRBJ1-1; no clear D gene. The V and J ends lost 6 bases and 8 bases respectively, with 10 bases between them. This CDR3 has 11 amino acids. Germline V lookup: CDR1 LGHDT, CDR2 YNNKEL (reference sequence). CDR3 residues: CASSRSEEAFF. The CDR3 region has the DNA TGTGCCAGCAGTCGCTCGGAGGAAGCTTTCTTT.

The CDR3 loop reads CATSRVGGAGNTIYF. Here the CDR3 DNA reads TGTGCCACCAGCAGAGTAGGGGGTGCTGGAAACACCATATATTTT. The V and J genes are TRBV15 and TRBJ1-3, with D perhaps matching TRBD1 (6 bases). V gave up 1 base and J gave up 2 bases, with 9 bases separating them. The CDR3 totals 15 residues. Germline CDR1 LNHNV, CDR2 YYDKDF (reference sequence).

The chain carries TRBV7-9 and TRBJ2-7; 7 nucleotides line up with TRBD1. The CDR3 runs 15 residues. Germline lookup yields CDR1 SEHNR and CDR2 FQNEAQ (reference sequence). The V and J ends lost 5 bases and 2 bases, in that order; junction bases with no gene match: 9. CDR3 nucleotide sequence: TGTGCCAGCAGCCGGCCGTCGCAGGGGGCCTACGAGCAGTACTTC. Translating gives CASSRPSQGAYEQYF.

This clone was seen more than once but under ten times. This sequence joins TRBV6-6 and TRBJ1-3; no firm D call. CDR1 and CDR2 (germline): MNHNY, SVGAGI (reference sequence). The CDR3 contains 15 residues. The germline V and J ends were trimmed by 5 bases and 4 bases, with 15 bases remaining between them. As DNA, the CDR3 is TGTGCCAGCAGTACCACAGCTCAAAGAGGAAACACCATATATTTT. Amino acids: CASSTTAQRGNTIYF.

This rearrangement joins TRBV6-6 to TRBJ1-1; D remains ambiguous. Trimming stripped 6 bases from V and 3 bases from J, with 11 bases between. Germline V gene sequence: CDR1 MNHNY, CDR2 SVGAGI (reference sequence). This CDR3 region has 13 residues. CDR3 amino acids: CASSLPMHTEAFF. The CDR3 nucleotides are TGTGCCAGCAGCCTTCCTATGCACACTGAAGCTTTCTTT.

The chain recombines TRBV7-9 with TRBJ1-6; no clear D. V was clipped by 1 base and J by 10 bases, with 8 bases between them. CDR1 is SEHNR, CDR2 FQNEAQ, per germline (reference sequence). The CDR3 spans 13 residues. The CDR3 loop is CASSLDKRSPLHF. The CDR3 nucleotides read TGTGCCAGCAGCTTAGACAAACGGTCACCCCTCCACTTT.

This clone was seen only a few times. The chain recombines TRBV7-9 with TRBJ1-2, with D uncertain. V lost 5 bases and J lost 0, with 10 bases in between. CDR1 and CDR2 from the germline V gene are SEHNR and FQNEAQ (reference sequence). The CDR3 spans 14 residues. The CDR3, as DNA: TGTGCCAGCAGCACCTACACAGCTAACTATGGCTACACCTTC. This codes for CASSTYTANYGYTF.

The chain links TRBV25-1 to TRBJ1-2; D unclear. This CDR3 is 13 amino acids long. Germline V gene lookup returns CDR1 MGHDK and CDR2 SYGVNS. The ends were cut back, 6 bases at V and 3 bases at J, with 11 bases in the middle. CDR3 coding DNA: TGTGCCAGCAGCCTTTCAAGGGACTATGGCTACACCTTC. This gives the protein CASSLSRDYGYTF.

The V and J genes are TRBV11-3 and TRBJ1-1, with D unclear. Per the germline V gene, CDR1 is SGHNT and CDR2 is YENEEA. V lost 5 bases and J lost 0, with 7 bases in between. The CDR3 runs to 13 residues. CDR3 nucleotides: TGTGCCAGCAGCGGCAGTATGAACACTGAAGCTTTCTTT. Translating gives CASSGSMNTEAFF.

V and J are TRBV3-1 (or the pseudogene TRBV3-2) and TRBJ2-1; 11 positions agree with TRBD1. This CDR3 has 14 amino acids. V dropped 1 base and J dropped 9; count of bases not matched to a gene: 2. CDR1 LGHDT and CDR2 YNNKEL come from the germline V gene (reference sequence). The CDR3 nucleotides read TGTGCCAGCAGCCAAGGGACAGGGGGCAGTGAGCAGTTCTTC. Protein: CASSQGTGGSEQFF.

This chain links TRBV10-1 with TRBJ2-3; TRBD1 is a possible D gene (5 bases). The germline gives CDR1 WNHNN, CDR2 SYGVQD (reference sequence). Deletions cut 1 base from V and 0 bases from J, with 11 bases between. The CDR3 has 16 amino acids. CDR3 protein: CASSELGHRSTDTQYF. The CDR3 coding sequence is TGCGCCAGCAGTGAGTTGGGGCACCGAAGCACAGATACGCAGTATTTT.

The CDR3 loop reads CASRLVRRAEAFF. The CDR3 nucleotides are TGTGCAAGTCGCTTAGTCCGTAGAGCTGAAGCTTTCTTT. The V call is TRBV12-2, the J call TRBJ1-1. TRBV12-2 is a pseudogene locus. The length of the CDR3 is 13 residues.

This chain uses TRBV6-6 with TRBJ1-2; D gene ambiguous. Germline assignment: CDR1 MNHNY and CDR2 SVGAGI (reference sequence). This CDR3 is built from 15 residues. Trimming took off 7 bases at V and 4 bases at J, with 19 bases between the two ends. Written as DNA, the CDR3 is TGTGCCAGCATATCTGGCCGGGAGTGGGGCTATGGCTACACCTTC. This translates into CASISGREWGYGYTF.

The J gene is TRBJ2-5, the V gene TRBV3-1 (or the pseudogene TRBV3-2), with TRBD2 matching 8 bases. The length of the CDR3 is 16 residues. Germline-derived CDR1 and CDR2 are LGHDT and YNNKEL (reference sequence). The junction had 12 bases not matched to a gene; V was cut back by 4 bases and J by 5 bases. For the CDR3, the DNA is TGTGCCAGCAGCCTCCAGCTCGGGGGGGCCCGGGAGACCCAGTACTTC. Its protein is CASSLQLGGARETQYF.

The CDR3: CASSIANTGPYEQYF. The CDR3, as DNA: TGTGCCAGTAGTATAGCGAACACAGGGCCCTACGAGCAGTACTTC. This chain joins TRBV19 and TRBJ2-7, with D possibly being TRBD1 (6 bases). Germline CDR1 LNHDA, CDR2 SQIVND (reference sequence). The CDR3 spans 15 residues. The germline V and J ends were trimmed by 1 base and 2 bases, with 12 bases remaining between them.

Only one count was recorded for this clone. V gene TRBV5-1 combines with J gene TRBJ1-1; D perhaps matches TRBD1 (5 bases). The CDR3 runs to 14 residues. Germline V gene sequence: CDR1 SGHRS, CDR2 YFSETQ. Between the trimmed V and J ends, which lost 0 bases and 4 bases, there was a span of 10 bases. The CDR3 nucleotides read TGCGCCAGCAGCTTGGGGGGCATGGGCACTGAAGCTTTCTTT. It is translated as CASSLGGMGTEAFF.